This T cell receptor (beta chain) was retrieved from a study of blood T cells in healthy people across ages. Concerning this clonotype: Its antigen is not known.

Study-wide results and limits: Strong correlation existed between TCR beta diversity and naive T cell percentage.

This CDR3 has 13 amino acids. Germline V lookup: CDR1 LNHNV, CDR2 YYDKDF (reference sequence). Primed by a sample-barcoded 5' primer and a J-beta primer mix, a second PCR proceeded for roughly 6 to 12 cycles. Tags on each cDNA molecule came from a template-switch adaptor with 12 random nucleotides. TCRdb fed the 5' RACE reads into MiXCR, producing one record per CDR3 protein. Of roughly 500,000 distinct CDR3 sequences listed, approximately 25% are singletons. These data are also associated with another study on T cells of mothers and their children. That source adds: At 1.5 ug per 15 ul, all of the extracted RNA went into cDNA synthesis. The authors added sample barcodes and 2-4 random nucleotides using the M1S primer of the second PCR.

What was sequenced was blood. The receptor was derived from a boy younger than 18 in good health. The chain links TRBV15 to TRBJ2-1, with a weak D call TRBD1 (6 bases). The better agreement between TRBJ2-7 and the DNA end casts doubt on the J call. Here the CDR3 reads CATSREQGTEQYF. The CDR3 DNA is TGTGCCACCAGCAGAGAGCAGGGGACCGAGCAGTACTTC.